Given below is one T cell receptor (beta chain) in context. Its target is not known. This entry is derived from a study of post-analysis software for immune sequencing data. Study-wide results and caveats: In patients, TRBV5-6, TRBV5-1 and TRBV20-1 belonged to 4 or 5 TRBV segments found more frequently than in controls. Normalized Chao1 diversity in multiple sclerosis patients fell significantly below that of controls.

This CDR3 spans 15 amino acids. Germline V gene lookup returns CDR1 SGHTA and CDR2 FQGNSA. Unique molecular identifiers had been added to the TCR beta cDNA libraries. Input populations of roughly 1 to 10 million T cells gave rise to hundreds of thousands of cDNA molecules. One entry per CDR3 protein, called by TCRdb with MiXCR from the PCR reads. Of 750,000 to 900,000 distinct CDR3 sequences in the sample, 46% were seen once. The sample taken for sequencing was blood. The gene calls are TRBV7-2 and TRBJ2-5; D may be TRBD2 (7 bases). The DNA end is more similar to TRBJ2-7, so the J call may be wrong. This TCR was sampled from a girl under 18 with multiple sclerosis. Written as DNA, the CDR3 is TGTGCCAGCAGCCTAGGGGGGCGGGGGACCTGCGAGCAGTACTTC. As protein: CASSLGGRGTCEQYF.